The text below deals with one T cell receptor (beta chain). Its matching antigen is unknown. Random hexamers were used to reverse transcribe the RNA input (roughly 0.5 to 1 ug). TCRdb redid the calling of the immunoSEQ multiplex PCR reads with MiXCR, one entry per CDR3 protein. The sample holds about 73,000 distinct CDR3 sequences; about 95% are singletons and the top ten take around 0.4%. Germline CDR1 reads MNHEY; CDR2 reads SMNVEV (reference sequence). V was trimmed by 3 bases and J by 0 bases, leaving 12 bases between them. The CDR3 spans 15 residues. The data belong to a study of CD8 T cells in Susac syndrome. Study-level points and caveats: As acknowledged by the study, its TCR sequencing and HLA analysis included a relatively small number of individuals.

TCR beta sequencing covered blood CD8+ and CD4+ T cells. The rearrangement uses TRBV27 and TRBJ2-7; D perhaps matches TRBD2 (5 bases). Material: CD8+ T cells from PBMCs. The sequence was collected from a human donor with multiple sclerosis. The chain's CDR3 is CASSLDRGSSYEQYF. The CDR3 bases are TGTGCCAGCAGTTTGGACCGGGGAAGCTCCTACGAGCAGTACTTC.